The 20 T cell receptor beta chains below come from one sample, sequenced in a study of cytomegalovirus exposure and HLA in healthy donors. In the PCR, 60 Vbeta and 13 Jbeta primers were used. Here immunoSEQ multiplex PCR was the method, and the copy in TCRdb shows in-frame clones only, minus some. Seen here are roughly 75,000 clones, around 83% observed once, and the top ten hold around 18%. Sample: PBMCs. These receptors were collected from a man between 65 and 85 years old in good health and CMV-seropositive.

The chain employs TRBV2 and TRBJ1-1; 8 bases map to TRBD1. The V segment lost 6 bases and the J segment 10 bases; nucleotides outside the gene matches: 4. The CDR3 contains 11 residues. Germline V gene sequence: CDR1 SNHLY, CDR2 FYNNEI. CDR3 protein: CASSRDRGAFF. CDR3 in DNA: TGTGCCAGCAGCCGAGACAGGGGAGCTTTCTTT.

The J gene is TRBJ2-7, the V gene TRBV19; 8 bases map to TRBD1. V was clipped by 1 base and J by 3 bases; unmatched bases: 8. CDR3 size: 16 residues. Germline V CDR1 and CDR2: LNHDA, SQIVND (reference sequence). The chain's CDR3 is CASSIGPRTGNYEQYF. CDR3 bases: TGTGCCAGTAGTATAGGCCCTCGGACAGGGAACTACGAGCAGTACTTC.

This chain joins TRBV30 and TRBJ1-1; a weak D match, TRBD1 (5 bases). From germline, CDR1 is GTSNPN and CDR2 SVGIG (reference sequence). The CDR3 runs 14 residues. Trimming shortened V by 4 bases and J by 4 bases, and 16 bases separated the two germline ends. The CDR3 DNA reads as TGTGCCTGGACACGGGGGGGTAAGGGCACTGAAGCTTTCTTT. This codes for CAWTRGGKGTEAFF. Complete variable domain (other parts from reference TRBV30 and TRBJ1-1): SQTIHQWPATLVQPVGSPLSLECTVEGTSNPNLYWYRQAAGRGLQLLFYSVGIGQISSEVPQNLSASRPQDRQFILSSKKLLLSDSGFYLCAWTRGGKGTEAFFGQGTRLTVV.

This chain joins TRBV5-1 and TRBJ2-3; 8 positions agree with TRBD1. CDR1 and CDR2 from the germline V gene are SGHRS and YFSETQ. CDR3 length: 17 amino acids. Trimming cost V 1 base and J 3 bases; bases outside gene matches: 10. The CDR3 loop is CASSLSVNRGKTDTQYF. The CDR3 DNA is TGCGCCAGCAGCTTGAGCGTGAACAGGGGGAAGACAGATACGCAGTATTTT.

The rearrangement joins TRBV2 to TRBJ2-1, with a tentative D call TRBD2 (5 bases). Germline-derived CDR1 and CDR2 are SNHLY and FYNNEI. V was shortened by 2 bases and J by 7 bases, with 18 bases between the two germline ends. The CDR3 has 16 residues. The CDR3 here is CASSENLSGGGNEQFF. CDR3 nucleotides: TGTGCCAGCAGTGAAAACTTAAGCGGTGGCGGAAATGAGCAGTTCTTC.

This clone is judged medium-sized. Germline is not matched at one junction end, which may reflect a read error. V usage is TRBV7-7 and J usage is TRBJ2-1; TRBD1 matches 9 bases. Germline V gives CDR1 SSHAT, CDR2 FNYEAQ (reference sequence). This CDR3 has 13 amino acids. The CDR3 sequence is CASSPQGAGEQFF. Here the CDR3 DNA reads TGTGCTAGCAGCCCACAGGGGGCAGGTGAGCAGTTCTTC. The full variable domain, in which reference TRBV7-7 and TRBJ2-1 provide the parts outside the CDR3, is GAGVSQSPRYKVTKRGQDVTLRCDPISSHATLYWYQQALGQGPEFLTYFNYEAQPDKSGLPSDRFSAERPEGSISTLTIQRTEQRDSAMYRCASSPQGAGEQFFGPGTRLTVL.

V usage is TRBV5-1 and J usage is TRBJ2-4, with D maybe TRBD2 (6 bases). The V end lost 0 bases, the J end lost 5 bases, and 15 bases lay between the germline ends. The germline V gene has CDR1 SGHRS and CDR2 YFSETQ. This CDR3 is 16 amino acids long. CDR3 amino acids: CASSLGGASGQNIQYF. Here the CDR3 DNA reads TGCGCCAGCAGCTTGGGCGGGGCCTCAGGCCAAAACATTCAGTACTTC. Supplemented by reference TRBV5-1 and TRBJ2-4, the full variable domain reads KAGVTQTPRYLIKTRGQQVTLSCSPISGHRSVSWYQQTPGQGLQFLFEYFSETQRNKGNFPGRFSGRQFSNSRSEMNVSTLELGDSALYLCASSLGGASGQNIQYFGAGTRLSVL.

This chain joins TRBV5-1 and TRBJ1-1, with D possibly matching TRBD1 (5 bases). CDR1 and CDR2 (germline): SGHRS, YFSETQ. Trimming left V 0 bases short and J 3 bases short, with 9 bases between. The CDR3 sequence is 14 residues long. This CDR3 reads CASSLGQSYTEAFF. Here the CDR3 DNA reads TGCGCCAGCAGCTTGGGACAGTCGTACACTGAAGCTTTCTTT.

The gene calls are TRBV7-9 and TRBJ2-1, with 13 bases lining up with TRBD2. Germline V CDR1 and CDR2: SEHNR, FQNEAQ (reference sequence). The CDR3 spans 15 residues. Trimming cost V 2 bases and J 8 bases; bases outside gene matches: 3. CDR3 region: CASSLRTSGSHEQFF. CDR3 bases: TGTGCCAGCAGCTTACGGACTAGCGGGAGTCATGAGCAGTTCTTC. The variable domain in full, completed from reference TRBV7-9 and TRBJ2-1, reads DTGVSQNPRHKITKRGQNVTFRCDPISEHNRLYWYRQTLGQGPEFLTYFQNEAQLEKSRLLSDRFSAERPKGSFSTLEIQRTEQGDSAMYLCASSLRTSGSHEQFFGPGTRLTVL.

The rearrangement joins TRBV18 to TRBJ1-1; a weak D match, TRBD1 (5 bases). Germline V lookup: CDR1 KGHSH, CDR2 LQKENI. The V end was cut by 6 bases, the J end by 6 bases, with 17 bases between. This CDR3 has 14 amino acids. CDR3 region: CASSLTTGGAEAFF. The DNA of the CDR3 is TGTGCCAGCTCCCTGACGACGGGAGGGGCTGAAGCTTTCTTT.

The chain recombines TRBV19 with TRBJ1-4, with 8 bases fitting TRBD1. Germline-derived CDR1 and CDR2 are LNHDA and SQIVND (reference sequence). J lost 5 bases, V lost 5 bases, and 4 bases had no gene match. This CDR3 region has 14 residues. CDR3 sequence reads: CASSVDRVNEKLFF. The CDR3 DNA sequence: TGTGCCAGTAGTGTGGACAGGGTGAATGAAAAACTGTTTTTT.

Only a few counts were recorded for this clone. This chain uses TRBV5-4 with TRBJ2-7; tentative D call: TRBD2 (6 bases). Per germline, CDR1 SGHNT and CDR2 YYREEE (reference sequence). V gave up 0 bases and J gave up 5 bases, with 12 bases separating them. The CDR3 runs 14 residues. The chain's CDR3 is CASSLALSSDEQYF. For the CDR3, the DNA is TGTGCCAGCAGCTTGGCCTTGTCTAGCGACGAGCAGTACTTC.

About this clone: Other DNA sequences in the sample encode the same CDR3. The chain recombines TRBV29-1 with TRBJ1-2, with 9 bases matching TRBD1. CDR3 length: 11 residues. Germline loops: CDR1 SQVTM, CDR2 ANQGSEA. V gave up 6 bases and J gave up 6 bases; unmatched junction bases: 2. The CDR3 spells CSVDRGDGYTF. CDR3 DNA sequence: TGCAGCGTCGACAGGGGGGATGGCTACACCTTC. The entire variable domain, with the rest obtained from reference TRBV29-1 and TRBJ1-2, is as follows: SAVISQKPSRDICQRGTSLTIQCQVDSQVTMMFWYRQQPGQSLTLIATANQGSEATYESGFVIDKFPISRPNLTFSTLTVSNMSPEDSSIYLCSVDRGDGYTFGSGTRLTVV.

The chain combines TRBV4-3 with TRBJ2-3, with 7 bases lining up with TRBD2. CDR1 and CDR2 (germline): LGHNA, YSLEER. There are 16 residues in the CDR3. Unmatched junction bases numbered 9, after V lost 4 bases and J lost 2 bases. The CDR3 nucleotides read TGCGCCAGCAGCCCCGGAGCGGGGATGAACACAGATACGCAGTATTTT. Translating gives CASSPGAGMNTDTQYF.

This clone was seen only once. This chain links TRBV5-1 with TRBJ1-1; TRBD1 agrees at 7 bases. The V gene end was trimmed by 4 bases and the J gene end by 0 bases; junction bases not matched to a gene: 9. The CDR3 is made up of 16 amino acids. The germline gives CDR1 SGHRS, CDR2 YFSETQ. CDR3 region: CASSPGQELMNTEAFF. CDR3 sequence (DNA): TGCGCCAGCAGCCCCGGACAGGAGCTTATGAACACTGAAGCTTTCTTT.

The chain uses TRBV11-1 and TRBJ2-1, with D perhaps matching TRBD2 (6 bases). The CDR3 length is 15 residues. Trimming cost V 3 bases and J 1 base, with 10 bases left between them. Germline CDR1 reads SGHAT; CDR2 reads FQDESV (reference sequence). The CDR3 DNA sequence: TGTGCCAGCAGCTTGGGGGGTAGGTCCTACAATGAGCAGTTCTTC. Translating gives CASSLGGRSYNEQFF. The full variable domain, with the rest looked up from reference TRBV11-1 and TRBJ2-1, is EAEVAQSPRYKITEKSQAVAFWCDPISGHATLYWYRQILGQGPELLVQFQDESVVDDSQLPKDRFSAERLKGVDSTLKIQPAELGDSAMYLCASSLGGRSYNEQFFGPGTRLTVL.

V usage is TRBV6-1 and J usage is TRBJ1-1, with 9 nucleotides matching TRBD1. With 8 bases clipped from V and 5 bases from J, the junction kept 3 bases outside the gene matches. Germline V CDR1 and CDR2: MNHNS, SASEGT. The CDR3 covers 12 residues. CDR3 sequence (DNA): TGTGCCAGCGACAGGGGGGGAACTGAAGCTTTCTTT. It translates to CASDRGGTEAFF.

The count of this clone is one. This chain connects TRBV10-1 to TRBJ2-7; D is perhaps TRBD1 (6 bases). Deletions cut 2 bases from V and 2 bases from J, with 13 bases between. CDR3 length: 15 amino acids. Germline V gives CDR1 WNHNN, CDR2 SYGVQD (reference sequence). CDR3 sequence (DNA): TGCGCCAGCAGTGAGGGTCAGGGGTATGCCTACGAGCAGTACTTC. Encoded protein: CASSEGQGYAYEQYF.

This sequence joins TRBV5-4 and TRBJ1-2; no clear D. Germline V gene lookup returns CDR1 SGHNT and CDR2 YYREEE (reference sequence). The V end lost 6 bases, the J end lost 5 bases, and 8 bases lay between the germline ends. The CDR3 is 11 amino acids. CDR3 loop: CASTRWYGYTF. Written as DNA, the CDR3 is TGTGCCAGCACGCGGTGGTATGGCTACACCTTC.

The rearrangement uses TRBV7-9 and TRBJ2-7; tentatively, D is TRBD1 (5 bases). CDR3 length: 16 amino acids. The germline V and J ends were trimmed by 3 bases and 3 bases, with 18 bases remaining between them. Germline V gene lookup returns CDR1 SEHNR and CDR2 FQNEAQ (reference sequence). The CDR3 DNA reads as TGTGCCAGCAGCTTGGCAGGGATTAAAGGAGTCTACGAGCAGTACTTC. Its protein is CASSLAGIKGVYEQYF.